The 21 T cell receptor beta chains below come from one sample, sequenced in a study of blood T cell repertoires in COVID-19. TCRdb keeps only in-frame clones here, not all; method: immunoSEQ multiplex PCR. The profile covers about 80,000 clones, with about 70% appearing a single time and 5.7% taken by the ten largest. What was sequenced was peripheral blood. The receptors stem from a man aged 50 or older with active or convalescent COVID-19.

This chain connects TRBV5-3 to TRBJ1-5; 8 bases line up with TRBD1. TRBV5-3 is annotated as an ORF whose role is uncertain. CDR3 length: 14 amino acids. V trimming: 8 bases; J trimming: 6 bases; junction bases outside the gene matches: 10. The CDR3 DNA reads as TGTGCCAGCCAATCGGACAGGGTGGGTCAGCCCCAGCATTTT. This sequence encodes CASQSDRVGQPQHF.

The CDR3 region has the DNA TGTGCCAGCAGCCGCCCGGACAGGGAGTACGAGCAGTACTTC. This translates into CASSRPDREYEQYF. This chain connects TRBV5-5 to TRBJ2-7; 8 bases agree with TRBD1. The CDR3 has 14 amino acids. Germline V gene sequence: CDR1 SGHKS, CDR2 YYEKEE (reference sequence). The trim removed 4 bases at V and 4 bases at J, leaving 7 bases unmatched.

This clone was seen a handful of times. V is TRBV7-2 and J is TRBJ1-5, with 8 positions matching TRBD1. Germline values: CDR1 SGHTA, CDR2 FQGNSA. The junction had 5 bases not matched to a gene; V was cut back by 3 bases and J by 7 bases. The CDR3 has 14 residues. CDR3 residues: CASSFGQGLQPQHF. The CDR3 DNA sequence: TGTGCCAGCAGCTTCGGACAGGGTTTACAGCCCCAGCATTTT. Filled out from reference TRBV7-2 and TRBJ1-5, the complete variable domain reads GAGVSQSPSNKVTEKGKDVELRCDPISGHTALYWYRQSLGQGLEFLIYFQGNSAPDKSGLPSDRFSAERTGGSVSTLTIQRTQQEDSAVYLCASSFGQGLQPQHFGDGTRLSIL.

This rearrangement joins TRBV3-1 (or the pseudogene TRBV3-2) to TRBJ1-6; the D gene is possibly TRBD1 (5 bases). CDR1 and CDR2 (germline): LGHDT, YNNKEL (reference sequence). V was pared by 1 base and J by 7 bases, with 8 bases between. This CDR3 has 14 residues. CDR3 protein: CASSQVSGNSPLHF. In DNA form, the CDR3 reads TGTGCCAGCAGCCAAGTGTCAGGGAATTCACCCCTCCACTTT.

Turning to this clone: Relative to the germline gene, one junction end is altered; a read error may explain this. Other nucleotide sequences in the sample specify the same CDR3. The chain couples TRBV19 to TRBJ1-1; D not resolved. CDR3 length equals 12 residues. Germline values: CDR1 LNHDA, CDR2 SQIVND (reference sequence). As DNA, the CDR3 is TGCGCCAGTAGTATAGGGCAGGAAGAAGCTTTCTTT. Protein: CASSIGQEEAFF.

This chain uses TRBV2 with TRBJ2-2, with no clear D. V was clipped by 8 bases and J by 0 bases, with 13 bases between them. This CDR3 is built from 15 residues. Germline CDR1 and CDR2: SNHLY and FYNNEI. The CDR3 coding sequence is TGTGCCAGCGGGCTGTCATGGGCGAACACCGGGGAGCTGTTTTTT. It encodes CASGLSWANTGELFF.

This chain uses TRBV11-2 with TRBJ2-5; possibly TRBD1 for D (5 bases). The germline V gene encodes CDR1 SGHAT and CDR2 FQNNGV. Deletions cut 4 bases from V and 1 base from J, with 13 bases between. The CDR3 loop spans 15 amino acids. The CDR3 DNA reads TGTGCCAGCAGCTCTTGGGTTGACAGCCAAGAGACCCAGTACTTC. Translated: CASSSWVDSQETQYF.

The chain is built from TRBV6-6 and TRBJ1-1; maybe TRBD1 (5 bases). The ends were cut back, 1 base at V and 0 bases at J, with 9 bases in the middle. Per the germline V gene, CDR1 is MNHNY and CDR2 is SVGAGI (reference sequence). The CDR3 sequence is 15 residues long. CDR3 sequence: CASSYLGPMNTEAFF. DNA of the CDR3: TGTGCCAGCAGTTACTTGGGGCCGATGAACACTGAAGCTTTCTTT.

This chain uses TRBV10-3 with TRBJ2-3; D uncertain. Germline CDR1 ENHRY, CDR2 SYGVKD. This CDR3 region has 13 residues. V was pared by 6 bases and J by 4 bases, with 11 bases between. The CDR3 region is CAISFDLADTQYF. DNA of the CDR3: TGTGCCATCAGCTTCGACCTAGCAGATACGCAGTATTTT.

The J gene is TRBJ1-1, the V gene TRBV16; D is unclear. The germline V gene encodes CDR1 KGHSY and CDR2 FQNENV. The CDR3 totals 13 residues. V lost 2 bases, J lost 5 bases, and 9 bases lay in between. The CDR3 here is CASSQTGGTEAFF. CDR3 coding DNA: TGTGCCAGCAGCCAAACGGGAGGGACTGAAGCTTTCTTT.

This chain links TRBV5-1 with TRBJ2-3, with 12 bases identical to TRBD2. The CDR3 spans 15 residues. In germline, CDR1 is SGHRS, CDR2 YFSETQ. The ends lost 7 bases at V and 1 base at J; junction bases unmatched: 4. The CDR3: CASHRTSGGTDTQYF. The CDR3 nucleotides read TGCGCCAGCCACCGGACTAGCGGGGGCACAGATACGCAGTATTTT.

This CDR3 reads CASLLAYEQYF. In nucleotides, the CDR3 is TGTGCCAGCTTATTAGCCTACGAGCAGTACTTC. The rearrangement joins TRBV2 to TRBJ2-7; no firm D call. Trimming removed 8 bases at V and 2 bases at J, with 7 bases between. The CDR3 is 11 residues long. The V gene's germline CDR1 is SNHLY and CDR2 FYNNEI.

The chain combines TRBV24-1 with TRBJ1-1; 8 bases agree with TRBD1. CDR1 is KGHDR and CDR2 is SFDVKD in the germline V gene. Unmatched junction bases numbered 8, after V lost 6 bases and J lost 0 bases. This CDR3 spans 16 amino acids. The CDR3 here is CATSKDRGQMNTEAFF. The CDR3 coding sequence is TGTGCCACCAGTAAAGACAGGGGACAAATGAACACTGAAGCTTTCTTT.

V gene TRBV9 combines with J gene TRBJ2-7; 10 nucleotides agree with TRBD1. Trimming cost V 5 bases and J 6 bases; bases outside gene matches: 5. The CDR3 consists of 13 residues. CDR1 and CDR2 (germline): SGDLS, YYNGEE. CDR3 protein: CASSFRQGAEQYF. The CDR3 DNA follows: TGTGCCAGCAGTTTTCGACAGGGGGCCGAGCAGTACTTC.

CDR3 region: CSVRQSSNEKLFF. The CDR3 nucleotides are TGCAGCGTTCGACAGAGCTCTAATGAAAAACTGTTTTTT. The V and J genes are TRBV29-1 and TRBJ1-4, with TRBD1 as a possible D gene (5 bases). Germline V CDR1 and CDR2: SQVTM, ANQGSEA. CDR3 length: 13 amino acids. V was pared by 5 bases and J by 3 bases, with 10 bases between. Based on the CDR3 plus reference TRBV29-1 and TRBJ1-4, the full variable domain is SAVISQKPSRDICQRGTSLTIQCQVDSQVTMMFWYRQQPGQSLTLIATANQGSEATYESGFVIDKFPISRPNLTFSTLTVSNMSPEDSSIYLCSVRQSSNEKLFFGSGTQLSVL.

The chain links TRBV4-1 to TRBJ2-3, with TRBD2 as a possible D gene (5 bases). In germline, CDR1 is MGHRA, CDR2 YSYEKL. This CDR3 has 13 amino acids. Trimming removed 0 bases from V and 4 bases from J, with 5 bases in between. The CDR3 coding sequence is TGCGCCAGCAGCCAAGATAGCGCAGATACGCAGTATTTT. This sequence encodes CASSQDSADTQYF.

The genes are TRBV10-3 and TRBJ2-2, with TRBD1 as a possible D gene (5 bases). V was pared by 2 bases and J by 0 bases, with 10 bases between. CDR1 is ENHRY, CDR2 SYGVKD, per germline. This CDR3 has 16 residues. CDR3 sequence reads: CAISERGPANTGELFF. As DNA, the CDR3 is TGTGCCATCAGTGAGAGGGGTCCCGCGAACACCGGGGAGCTGTTTTTT.

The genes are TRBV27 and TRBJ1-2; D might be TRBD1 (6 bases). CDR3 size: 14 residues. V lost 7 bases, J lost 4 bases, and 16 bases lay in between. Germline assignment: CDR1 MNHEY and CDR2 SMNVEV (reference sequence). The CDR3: CASTTAGALYGYTF. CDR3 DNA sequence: TGTGCCAGCACCACTGCAGGGGCCCTCTATGGCTACACCTTC.

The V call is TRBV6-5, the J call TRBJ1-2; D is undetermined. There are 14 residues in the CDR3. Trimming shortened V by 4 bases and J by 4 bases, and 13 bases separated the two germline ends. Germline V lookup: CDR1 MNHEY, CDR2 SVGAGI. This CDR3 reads CASSSERRSYGYTF. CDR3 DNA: TGTGCCAGCAGTTCCGAGAGGCGGAGCTATGGCTACACCTTC.

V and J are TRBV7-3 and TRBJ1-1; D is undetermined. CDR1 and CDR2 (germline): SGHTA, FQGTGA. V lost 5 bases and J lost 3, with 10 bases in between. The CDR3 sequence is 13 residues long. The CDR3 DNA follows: TGTGCCAGCAGCCCATCCCGCGACACTGAAGCTTTCTTT. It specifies CASSPSRDTEAFF.

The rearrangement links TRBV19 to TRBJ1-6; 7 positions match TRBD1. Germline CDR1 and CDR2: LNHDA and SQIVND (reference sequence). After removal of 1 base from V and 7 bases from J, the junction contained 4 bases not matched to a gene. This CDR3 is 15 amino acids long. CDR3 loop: CASSIGTGVNSPLHF. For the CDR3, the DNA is TGTGCCAGTAGTATAGGGACAGGAGTGAATTCACCCCTCCACTTT.